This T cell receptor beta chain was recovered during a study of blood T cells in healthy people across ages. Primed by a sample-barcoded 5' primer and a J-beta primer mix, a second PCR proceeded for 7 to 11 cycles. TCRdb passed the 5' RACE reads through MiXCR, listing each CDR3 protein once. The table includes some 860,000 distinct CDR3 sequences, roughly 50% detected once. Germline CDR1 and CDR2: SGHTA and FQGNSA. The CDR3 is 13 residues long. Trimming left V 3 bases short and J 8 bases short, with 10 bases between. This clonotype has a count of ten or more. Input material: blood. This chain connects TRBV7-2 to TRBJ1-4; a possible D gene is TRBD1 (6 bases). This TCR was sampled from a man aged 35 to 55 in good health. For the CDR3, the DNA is TGTGCCAGCAGCTTTACAGGGAACGAAAAACTGTTTTTT. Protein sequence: CASSFTGNEKLFF.